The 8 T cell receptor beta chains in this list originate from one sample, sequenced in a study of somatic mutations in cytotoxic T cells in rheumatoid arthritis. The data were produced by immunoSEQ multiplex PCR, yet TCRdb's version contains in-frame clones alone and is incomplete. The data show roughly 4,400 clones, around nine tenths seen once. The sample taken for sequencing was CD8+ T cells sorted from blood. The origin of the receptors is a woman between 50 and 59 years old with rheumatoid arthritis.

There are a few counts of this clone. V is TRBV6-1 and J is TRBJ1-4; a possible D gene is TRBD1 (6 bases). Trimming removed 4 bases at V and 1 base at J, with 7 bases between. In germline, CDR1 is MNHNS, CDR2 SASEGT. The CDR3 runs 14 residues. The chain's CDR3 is CASSGGQTNEKLFF. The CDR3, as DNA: TGTGCCAGCAGTGGGGGGCAAACTAATGAAAAACTGTTTTTT.

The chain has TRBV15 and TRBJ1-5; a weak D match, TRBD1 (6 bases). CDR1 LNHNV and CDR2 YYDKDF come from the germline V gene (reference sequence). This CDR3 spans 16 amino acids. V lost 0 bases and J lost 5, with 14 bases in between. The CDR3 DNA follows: TGTGCCACCAGCAGAGATGGTGGGGGCTTCGATCAGCCCCAGCATTTT. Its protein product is CATSRDGGGFDQPQHF.

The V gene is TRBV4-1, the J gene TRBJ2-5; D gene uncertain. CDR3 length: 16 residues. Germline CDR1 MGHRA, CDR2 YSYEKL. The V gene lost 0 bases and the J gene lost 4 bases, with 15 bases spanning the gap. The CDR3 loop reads CASSQDHPATGETQYF. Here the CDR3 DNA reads TGCGCCAGCAGCCAAGATCATCCAGCTACGGGAGAGACCCAGTACTTC.

The CDR3 DNA is TGTGCCAGCAGCCAATACCCGGAACCCCTAGGTGATTCACCCCTCCACTTT. Translating it yields CASSQYPEPLGDSPLHF. J is TRBJ1-6 and V is TRBV27; D is ambiguous. Germline loops: CDR1 MNHEY, CDR2 SMNVEV (reference sequence). The V gene lost 6 bases and the J gene lost 8 bases, with 23 bases spanning the gap. This CDR3 is 17 amino acids long.

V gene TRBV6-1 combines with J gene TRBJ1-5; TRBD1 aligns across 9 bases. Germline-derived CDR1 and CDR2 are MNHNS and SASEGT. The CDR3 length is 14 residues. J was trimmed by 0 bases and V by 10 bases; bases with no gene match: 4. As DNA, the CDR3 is TGTGCCACGACAGGGGGATATAGCAATCAGCCCCAGCATTTT. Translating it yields CATTGGYSNQPQHF.

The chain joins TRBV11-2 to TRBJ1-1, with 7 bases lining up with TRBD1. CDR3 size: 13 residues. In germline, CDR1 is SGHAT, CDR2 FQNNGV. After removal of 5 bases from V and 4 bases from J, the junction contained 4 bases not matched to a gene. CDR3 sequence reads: CASSGDRVTEAFF. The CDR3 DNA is TGTGCCAGCAGCGGAGACAGGGTCACTGAAGCTTTCTTT.

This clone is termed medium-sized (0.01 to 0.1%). CDR3 bases: TGTGCCAGCAGCTTAGGGACGGGGTACGGCTACACCTTC. Protein sequence: CASSLGTGYGYTF. The chain couples TRBV11-2 to TRBJ1-2; unclear D gene. Trimming removed 1 base from V and 8 bases from J, with 11 bases in between. Germline V gene lookup returns CDR1 SGHAT and CDR2 FQNNGV. There are 13 residues in the CDR3.

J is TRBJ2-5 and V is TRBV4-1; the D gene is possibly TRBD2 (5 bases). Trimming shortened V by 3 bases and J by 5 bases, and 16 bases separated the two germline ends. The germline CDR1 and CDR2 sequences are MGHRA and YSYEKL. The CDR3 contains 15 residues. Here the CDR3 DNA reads TGCGCCAGCAGCCAGTTAGCTAGCCCCTGGGAGACCCAGTACTTC. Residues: CASSQLASPWETQYF.